Below are 14 T cell receptor beta chains sequenced from a single sample in a study of T-cell memory formation after mild COVID-19. One entry per CDR3 protein, called by TCRdb with MiXCR from the 5' RACE reads. The data contain 250,000 to 350,000 distinct CDR3 sequences, 15% to 20% of them singletons. The sequencing input was PBMCs or a T cell subset sorted from them (not recorded which). The receptor set was obtained from a man younger than 35 who had mild COVID-19 (a few samples of this study predate the infection). Cell type and time point are not known.

The rearrangement links TRBV6-2 or TRBV6-3 to TRBJ1-5; D is uncertain. CDR1 is MNHEY, CDR2 SVGEGT, per germline. Between the trimmed V and J ends, which lost 6 bases and 1 base, there was a span of 16 bases. The CDR3 consists of 16 residues. The DNA for the CDR3 is TGTGCCAGCAGACGCGGAGGGCCGGGGAGCAATCAGCCCCAGCATTTT. It specifies CASRRGGPGSNQPQHF.

This clonotype showed up just a few times. In DNA, the CDR3 is TGCAGTGCTGAACAGGGGTCAGGGTATGGCTACACCTTC. This translates into CSAEQGSGYGYTF. The chain joins TRBV20-1 to TRBJ1-2, with 7 nucleotides matching TRBD1. This CDR3 spans 13 amino acids. V shed 5 bases, J shed 5 bases, and the junction held 8 bases outside the gene matches. Germline V gene lookup returns CDR1 DFQATT and CDR2 SNEGSKA (reference sequence).

This clonotype has a handful of counts. Here the CDR3 reads CASSQEWTEPYEQYF. CDR3 in DNA: TGTGCCAGCAGCCAAGAGTGGACAGAACCCTACGAGCAGTACTTC. The J gene is TRBJ2-7, the V gene TRBV3-1; weak D call: TRBD1 (6 bases). Germline V CDR1 and CDR2: LGHDT, YNNKEL (reference sequence). This CDR3 spans 15 amino acids. V dropped 0 bases and J dropped 2 bases, with 11 bases sitting between them.

As DNA, the CDR3 is TGTGCCAGCAGGTCCGGGAACTACGAGCAGTACTTC. Its translation: CASRSGNYEQYF. The V gene is TRBV28, the J gene TRBJ2-7, with TRBD2 as a possible D gene (5 bases). Germline CDR1 reads MDHEN; CDR2 reads SYDVKM. The V end was cut by 6 bases, the J end by 3 bases, with 9 bases between. This CDR3 contains 12 residues.

The chain is built from TRBV9 and TRBJ2-2, with D maybe TRBD2 (6 bases). CDR3 length: 16 residues. Germline V lookup: CDR1 SGDLS, CDR2 YYNGEE. V lost 0 bases, J lost 6 bases, and 15 bases lay in between. Written as DNA, the CDR3 is TGTGCCAGCAGCGTAGTGGAGGGGCGGATTGCCGGGGAGCTGTTTTTT. Encoded protein: CASSVVEGRIAGELFF.

The gene calls are TRBV28 and TRBJ1-2; D gene uncertain. Germline lookup yields CDR1 MDHEN and CDR2 SYDVKM. V was shortened by 6 bases and J by 5 bases, with 16 bases between the two germline ends. The CDR3 sequence is 14 residues long. In nucleotides, the CDR3 is TGTGCCAGCAGGCCACCTCTATCAGAATATGGCTACACCTTC. Protein sequence: CASRPPLSEYGYTF.

In its sample, this clonotype was seen a few times. The V call is TRBV9, the J call TRBJ2-1; 12 bases map to TRBD2. Germline loops: CDR1 SGDLS, CDR2 YYNGEE. The CDR3 is made up of 18 amino acids. The V gene end was trimmed by 0 bases and the J gene end by 4 bases; junction bases not matched to a gene: 8. The CDR3 DNA reads TGTGCCAGCAGCGTAGTATCCCTAGCGGGGGGGTCGTACAATGAGCAGTTCTTC. The encoded protein is CASSVVSLAGGSYNEQFF.

This clonotype was picked up a small number of times. This rearrangement joins TRBV20-1 to TRBJ1-1; perhaps TRBD1 as D (5 bases). Trimming removed 7 bases from V and 7 bases from J, with 16 bases in between. Germline assignment: CDR1 DFQATT and CDR2 SNEGSKA (reference sequence). The CDR3 runs to 12 residues. CDR3 loop: CSVALQGGEAFF. The CDR3 DNA is TGCAGTGTTGCGCTGCAGGGAGGTGAAGCTTTCTTT.

The DNA of the CDR3 is TGTGCCAGCAGCCCCCCGACTAGCGGCCAAGAGACCCAGTACTTC. As protein: CASSPPTSGQETQYF. This sequence joins TRBV7-2 and TRBJ2-5, with 9 nucleotides matching TRBD2. Germline values: CDR1 SGHTA, CDR2 FQGNSA. The CDR3 consists of 15 residues. Trimming at V came to 5 bases and at J to 1 base, leaving 5 bases not matched to a gene.

This clonotype was counted many times. The chain joins TRBV24-1 to TRBJ2-1, with D perhaps TRBD1 (6 bases). From germline, CDR1 is KGHDR and CDR2 SFDVKD. V was cut by 7 bases and J by 8 bases, with 14 bases left in between. There are 13 residues in the CDR3. The CDR3 DNA reads as TGTGCCACCAGGGACACCCCAGGGGATGAGCAGTTCTTC. Translated, it gives CATRDTPGDEQFF.

This chain links TRBV7-2 with TRBJ2-5; D may be TRBD1 (5 bases). The length of the CDR3 is 15 residues. V lost 5 bases and J 1 base, leaving 14 bases between the germline ends. Germline V gene sequence: CDR1 SGHTA, CDR2 FQGNSA. The CDR3 loop is CASSGRTTSQETQYF. CDR3 coding DNA: TGTGCCAGCAGCGGCCGGACAACCAGCCAAGAGACCCAGTACTTC.

Only a few counts were recorded for this clonotype. This rearrangement joins TRBV28 to TRBJ1-2, with D uncertain. The CDR3 is 14 residues long. Trimming took 3 bases from V and 3 from J, leaving 11 bases between them. Germline CDR1 is MDHEN and CDR2 is SYDVKM. The CDR3 spells CASSFEGSYYGYTF. The CDR3 coding sequence is TGTGCCAGCAGTTTTGAGGGCAGCTACTATGGCTACACCTTC.

V usage is TRBV28 and J usage is TRBJ2-3, with 8 nucleotides matching TRBD2. The V gene's germline CDR1 is MDHEN and CDR2 SYDVKM. The CDR3 is made up of 16 amino acids. The J segment lost 0 bases and the V segment lost 7 bases, leaving 9 bases of the junction unmatched. The CDR3 DNA is TGTGCCAGCAACCGCGGCGGGACTAGGAGCACAGATACGCAGTATTTT. Translated: CASNRGGTRSTDTQYF.

This clonotype has only a few counts. V and J are TRBV20-1 and TRBJ1-5, with D tentatively TRBD1 (6 bases). This CDR3 comprises 13 residues. Germline V gene lookup returns CDR1 DFQATT and CDR2 SNEGSKA (reference sequence). Trimming stripped 2 bases from V and 4 bases from J, with 9 bases between. The CDR3 protein is CSARRQGNQPQHF. The CDR3 DNA sequence: TGCAGTGCTAGACGCCAGGGGAATCAGCCCCAGCATTTT.